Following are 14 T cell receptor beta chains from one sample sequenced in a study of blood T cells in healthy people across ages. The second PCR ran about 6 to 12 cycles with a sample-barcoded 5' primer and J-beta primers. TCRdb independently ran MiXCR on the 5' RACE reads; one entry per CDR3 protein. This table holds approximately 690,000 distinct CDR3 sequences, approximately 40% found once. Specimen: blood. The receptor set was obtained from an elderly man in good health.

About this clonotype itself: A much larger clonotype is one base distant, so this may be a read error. This CDR3 is CASSGRLGKETQFF. CDR3 in DNA: TGTGCCAGCAGTGGACGACTAGGCAAAGAGACCCAGTTCTTC. The chain has TRBV12-3 or TRBV12-4 and TRBJ2-1; D perhaps matches TRBD2 (6 bases). CDR3 length: 14 residues. Trimming stripped 5 bases from V and 13 bases from J, with 21 bases between.

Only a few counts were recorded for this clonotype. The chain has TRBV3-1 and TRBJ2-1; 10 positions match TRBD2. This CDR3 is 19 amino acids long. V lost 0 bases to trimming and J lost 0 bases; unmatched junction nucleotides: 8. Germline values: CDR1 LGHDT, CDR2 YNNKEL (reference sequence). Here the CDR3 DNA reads TGTGCCAGCAGCCAAGAGCTACTAGCGGGAAGGAGCTCCTACAATGAGCAGTTCTTC. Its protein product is CASSQELLAGRSSYNEQFF.

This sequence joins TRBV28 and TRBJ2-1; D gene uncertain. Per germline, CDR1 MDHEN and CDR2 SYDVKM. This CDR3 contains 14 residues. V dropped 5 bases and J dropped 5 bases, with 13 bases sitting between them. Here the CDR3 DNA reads TGTGCCAGCAGTGTAGGCCAGAGCCACAATGAGCAGTTCTTC. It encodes CASSVGQSHNEQFF.

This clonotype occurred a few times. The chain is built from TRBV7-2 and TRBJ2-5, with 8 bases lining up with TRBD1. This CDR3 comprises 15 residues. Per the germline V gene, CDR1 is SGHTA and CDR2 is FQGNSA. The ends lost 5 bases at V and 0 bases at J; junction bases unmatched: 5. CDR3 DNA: TGTGCCAGCAGCCAGGGGGCCGGGTACCAAGAGACCCAGTACTTC. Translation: CASSQGAGYQETQYF.

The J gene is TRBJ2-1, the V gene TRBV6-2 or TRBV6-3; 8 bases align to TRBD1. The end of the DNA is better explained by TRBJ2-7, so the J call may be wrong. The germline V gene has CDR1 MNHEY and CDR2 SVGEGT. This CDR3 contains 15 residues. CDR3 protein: CASSYDRGSYNEQYF. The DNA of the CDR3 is TGTGCCAGCAGTTATGACAGGGGCTCCTACAATGAGCAGTACTTC.

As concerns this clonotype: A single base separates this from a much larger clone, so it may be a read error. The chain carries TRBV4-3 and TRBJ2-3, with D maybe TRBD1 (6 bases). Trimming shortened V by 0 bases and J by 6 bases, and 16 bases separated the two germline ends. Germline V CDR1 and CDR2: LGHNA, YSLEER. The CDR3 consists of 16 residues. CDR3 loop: CASSQEDSGSGDTQYF. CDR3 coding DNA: TGCGCCAGCAGCCAAGAGGACAGCGGATCGGGTGATACGCAGTATTTT.

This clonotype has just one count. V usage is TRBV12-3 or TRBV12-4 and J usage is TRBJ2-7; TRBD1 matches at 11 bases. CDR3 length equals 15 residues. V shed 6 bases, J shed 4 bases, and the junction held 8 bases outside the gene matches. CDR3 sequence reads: CASSPRGTGGYEQYF. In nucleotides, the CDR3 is TGTGCCAGCAGCCCCCGTGGGACAGGGGGATACGAGCAGTACTTC.

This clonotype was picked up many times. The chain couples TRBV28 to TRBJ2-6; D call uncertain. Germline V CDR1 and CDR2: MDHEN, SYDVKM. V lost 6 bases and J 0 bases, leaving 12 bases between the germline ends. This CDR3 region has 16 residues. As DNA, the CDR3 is TGTGCCAGCAGCTTGTACGGTAGCTCTGGGGCCAACGTCCTGACTTTC. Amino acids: CASSLYGSSGANVLTF.

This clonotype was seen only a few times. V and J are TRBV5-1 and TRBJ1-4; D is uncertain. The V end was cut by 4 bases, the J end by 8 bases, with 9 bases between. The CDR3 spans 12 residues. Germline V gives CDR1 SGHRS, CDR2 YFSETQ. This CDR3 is CASSGLGEKLFF. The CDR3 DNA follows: TGCGCCAGCAGCGGTTTGGGGGAAAAACTGTTTTTT.

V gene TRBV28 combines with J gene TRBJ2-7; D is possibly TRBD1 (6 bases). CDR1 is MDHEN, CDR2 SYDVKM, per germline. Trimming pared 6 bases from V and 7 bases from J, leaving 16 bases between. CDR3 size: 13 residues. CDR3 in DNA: TGTGCCAGCAGAACAGGGCTGAACAATGAGCAGTACTTC. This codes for CASRTGLNNEQYF.

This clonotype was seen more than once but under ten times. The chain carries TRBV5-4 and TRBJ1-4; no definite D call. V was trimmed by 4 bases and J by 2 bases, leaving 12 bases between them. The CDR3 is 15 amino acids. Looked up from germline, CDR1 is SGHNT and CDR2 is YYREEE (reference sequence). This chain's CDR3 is CASSLGLSTNEKLFF. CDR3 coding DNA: TGTGCCAGCAGCCTAGGGTTGTCCACTAATGAAAAACTGTTTTTT.

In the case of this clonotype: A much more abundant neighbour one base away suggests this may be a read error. CDR3 protein: CASSRDRTGANVLTF. The CDR3 DNA follows: TGCGCCAGCAGCCGAGACAGAACTGGGGCCAACGTCCTGACTTTC. V usage is TRBV4-3 and J usage is TRBJ2-6, with D possibly being TRBD1 (5 bases). The germline V and J ends were trimmed by 4 bases and 2 bases, with 9 bases remaining between them. The CDR3 is 15 residues long. Germline-derived CDR1 and CDR2 are LGHNA and YSLEER.

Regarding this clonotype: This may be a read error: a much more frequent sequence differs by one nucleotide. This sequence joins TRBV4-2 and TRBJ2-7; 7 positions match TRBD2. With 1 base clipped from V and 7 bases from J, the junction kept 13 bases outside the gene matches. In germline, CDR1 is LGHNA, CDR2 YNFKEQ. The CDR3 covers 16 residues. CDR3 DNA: TGTGCCAGCAGCCAAGTCGGGGGGATGGTCTACAATGAGCAGTACTTC. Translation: CASSQVGGMVYNEQYF.

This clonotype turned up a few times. The CDR3 region has the DNA TGCAGTGCCCTCAGCCGGGAGACCCAGTACTTC. Encoded protein: CSALSRETQYF. This chain connects TRBV20-1 to TRBJ2-5; D ambiguous. This CDR3 has 11 amino acids. Between the trimmed V and J ends, which lost 6 bases and 5 bases, there was a span of 10 bases. The germline V gene has CDR1 DFQATT and CDR2 SNEGSKA (reference sequence).